Presented here are 25 T cell receptor beta chains from one specimen sequenced in a study of shared clonotypes between healthy human individuals. Selected positively for CCR7 and CD45RO-negative, naive CD8 cells excluded terminally differentiated effector memory CD45RA+ cells. TCRdb keeps only in-frame clones here, not all; method: immunoSEQ multiplex PCR. The sample yields about 680,000 clones, about 90% seen once. The specimen sequenced was naive CD8+ T cells sorted from blood. These receptors were collected from a man in his thirties or forties in good health.

The CDR3 region is CASSLGPGLSTDTQYF. The CDR3 DNA sequence: TGTGCCAGCAGCTTAGGCCCCGGACTGAGCACAGATACGCAGTATTTT. The rearrangement uses TRBV11-2 and TRBJ2-3; a possible D gene is TRBD2 (5 bases). The germline gives CDR1 SGHAT, CDR2 FQNNGV. V was shortened by 1 base and J by 0 bases, with 11 bases between the two germline ends. CDR3 length: 16 residues.

The V call is TRBV19, the J call TRBJ2-5; D call uncertain. This CDR3 spans 12 amino acids. Germline values: CDR1 LNHDA, CDR2 SQIVND (reference sequence). V lost 6 bases and J lost 7, with 12 bases in between. The CDR3 protein is CASRSPIGTQYF. In nucleotides, the CDR3 is TGTGCCAGTAGGTCTCCAATCGGGACCCAGTACTTC.

The rearrangement joins TRBV4-1 to TRBJ2-7; D is perhaps TRBD2 (6 bases). V was cut by 3 bases and J by 3 bases, with 12 bases left in between. CDR1 and CDR2 (germline): MGHRA, YSYEKL. The CDR3 sequence is 14 residues long. The CDR3: CASSHVAESYEQYF. Written as DNA, the CDR3 is TGCGCCAGCAGCCACGTAGCGGAGAGCTACGAGCAGTACTTC.

The V gene is TRBV4-1, the J gene TRBJ2-1; 11 nucleotides line up with TRBD2. The germline V gene has CDR1 MGHRA and CDR2 YSYEKL. With 4 bases clipped from V and 8 bases from J, the junction kept 10 bases outside the gene matches. This CDR3 is 16 amino acids long. CDR3 coding DNA: TGCGCCAGCAGCCCCTTGGGACTAGCGGAGGTCCATGAGCAGTTCTTC. Encoded protein: CASSPLGLAEVHEQFF.

V usage is TRBV11-2 and J usage is TRBJ2-1; tentative D call: TRBD1 (5 bases). The CDR3 extends over 14 amino acids. Germline CDR1 and CDR2: SGHAT and FQNNGV. V lost 8 bases, J lost 8 bases, and 19 bases lay in between. The CDR3 DNA reads as TGTGCCAGCTACGCGCACAGGTATTCCGATGAGCAGTTCTTC. Protein product: CASYAHRYSDEQFF.

V and J are TRBV4-1 and TRBJ2-3, with TRBD2 identical over 11 bases. With 3 bases clipped from V and 1 base from J, the junction kept 9 bases outside the gene matches. The CDR3 totals 18 residues. Germline-derived CDR1 and CDR2 are MGHRA and YSYEKL. The CDR3 bases are TGCGCCAGCAGCCATCCCGGGACTAGCGGCTTGCGCACAGATACGCAGTATTTT. As protein: CASSHPGTSGLRTDTQYF.

The rearrangement joins TRBV7-9 to TRBJ2-7; D unresolved. This CDR3 is 13 amino acids long. CDR1 SEHNR and CDR2 FQNEAQ come from the germline V gene (reference sequence). Trimming removed 2 bases at V and 4 bases at J, with 9 bases between. CDR3 sequence: CASSLPATYEQYF. In DNA form, the CDR3 reads TGTGCCAGCAGCTTACCGGCGACATACGAGCAGTACTTC. Together with reference TRBV7-9 and TRBJ2-7, the CDR3 gives the full variable domain: DTGVSQNPRHKITKRGQNVTFRCDPISEHNRLYWYRQTLGQGPEFLTYFQNEAQLEKSRLLSDRFSAERPKGSFSTLEIQRTEQGDSAMYLCASSLPATYEQYFGPGTRLTVT.

The chain uses TRBV2 and TRBJ1-5; possibly TRBD1 for D (6 bases). CDR1 and CDR2 from the germline V gene are SNHLY and FYNNEI. The CDR3 extends over 16 amino acids. The ends were cut back, 8 bases at V and 0 bases at J, with 17 bases in the middle. The CDR3 DNA reads TGTGCCAGCTTTCCCGGCCCAGGGGATAGCAATCAGCCCCAGCATTTT. The encoded protein is CASFPGPGDSNQPQHF. The full variable domain, completed using reference TRBV2 and TRBJ1-5, is EPEVTQTPSHQVTQMGQEVILRCVPISNHLYFYWYRQILGQKVEFLVSFYNNEISEKSEIFDDQFSVERPDGSNFTLKIRSTKLEDSAMYFCASFPGPGDSNQPQHFGDGTRLSIL.

CDR3 bases: TGTGCCAGCAGCCCCCCGGGACAGGCGAGAATAGCAACTAATGAAAAACTGTTTTTT. This sequence encodes CASSPPGQARIATNEKLFF. The chain employs TRBV12-1 and TRBJ1-4; the DNA was not used to check the table's D call, TRBD1. TRBV12-1 is a listed pseudogene. This CDR3 contains 19 residues.

This chain links TRBV5-1 with TRBJ2-7, with a tentative D call TRBD2 (6 bases). The V and J ends lost 4 bases and 6 bases respectively, with 11 bases between them. Germline CDR1 SGHRS, CDR2 YFSETQ. This CDR3 contains 12 residues. CDR3 residues: CASSHSGLEQYF. The CDR3 nucleotides read TGCGCCAGCAGCCACAGCGGGCTCGAGCAGTACTTC.

The chain recombines TRBV28 with TRBJ1-3; D unresolved. CDR1 and CDR2 (germline): MDHEN, SYDVKM. The CDR3 covers 12 residues. The V end was cut by 3 bases, the J end by 4 bases, with 4 bases between. The CDR3 loop reads CASSFGGNTIYF. The CDR3, as DNA: TGTGCCAGCAGTTTTGGGGGAAACACCATATATTTT. The complete variable domain, with remaining parts taken from reference TRBV28 and TRBJ1-3, reads DVKVTQSSRYLVKRTGEKVFLECVQDMDHENMFWYRQDPGLGLRLIYFSYDVKMKEKGDIPEGYSVSREKKERFSLILESASTNQTSMYLCASSFGGNTIYFGEGSWLTVV.

The V gene is TRBV27, the J gene TRBJ2-4; maybe TRBD1 (7 bases). Germline CDR1 reads MNHEY; CDR2 reads SMNVEV (reference sequence). The length of the CDR3 is 18 residues. V lost 6 bases to trimming and J lost 5 bases, with 26 bases between them. The DNA for the CDR3 is TGTGCCAGCAGCCCGTCCACAGGGGAGGTGTTTTTTGAAAACATTCAGTACTTC. Protein: CASSPSTGEVFFENIQYF.

The CDR3, as DNA: TGTGCCAGCAGCTTAGTCCTGACAGGCACAGATACGCAGTATTTT. It encodes CASSLVLTGTDTQYF. The chain combines TRBV7-8 with TRBJ2-3; a weak D match, TRBD1 (5 bases). Trimming shortened V by 1 base and J by 1 base, and 9 bases separated the two germline ends. Germline V gene data show CDR1 as SGHVS and CDR2 as FQNEAQ. CDR3 length: 15 amino acids.

The V call is TRBV7-9, the J call TRBJ1-4; maybe TRBD1 (5 bases). V gave up 5 bases and J gave up 4 bases, with 11 bases separating them. CDR1 SEHNR and CDR2 FQNEAQ come from the germline V gene (reference sequence). CDR3 length equals 14 residues. The CDR3 nucleotides read TGTGCCAGCAGCCCGCCGGGACGTAATGAAAAACTGTTTTTT. Translated, it gives CASSPPGRNEKLFF.

The table lists this clone with a count of one. The chain has TRBV28 and TRBJ2-3; 15 bases align to TRBD2. Germline values: CDR1 MDHEN, CDR2 SYDVKM. The CDR3 totals 18 residues. J was trimmed by 5 bases and V by 5 bases; bases with no gene match: 11. CDR3 loop: CASSPRTSGRVRGDTQYF. The CDR3 region has the DNA TGTGCCAGCAGTCCCCGGACTAGCGGGAGGGTGAGAGGAGATACGCAGTATTTT.

V usage is TRBV27 and J usage is TRBJ2-1; no reliable D call. The CDR3 has 13 residues. Germline V lookup: CDR1 MNHEY, CDR2 SMNVEV (reference sequence). The V end was cut by 8 bases, the J end by 5 bases, with 13 bases between. This chain's CDR3 is CASGTSYNNEQFF. The CDR3 DNA reads TGTGCCAGCGGAACCTCTTACAACAATGAGCAGTTCTTC.

The chain carries TRBV28 and TRBJ2-1; TRBD2 aligns across 10 bases. The CDR3 runs 16 residues. The germline CDR1 and CDR2 sequences are MDHEN and SYDVKM. V shed 6 bases and J 8 bases; nucleotides not matched to a gene: 13. CDR3 residues: CASRPPAGGPWDEQFF. CDR3 coding DNA: TGTGCCAGCAGACCCCCAGCGGGAGGGCCTTGGGATGAGCAGTTCTTC.

Concerning this clone itself: This sample also contains other DNA sequences that code for the same CDR3. The rearrangement joins TRBV7-9 to TRBJ2-7; a possible D gene is TRBD1 (5 bases). The germline gives CDR1 SEHNR, CDR2 FQNEAQ (reference sequence). The CDR3 contains 13 residues. The V end lost 5 bases, the J end lost 0 bases, and 8 bases lay between the germline ends. The CDR3 nucleotides read TGTGCCAGCAGCACCGACAGCTCCTACGAGCAGTACTTC. It is translated as CASSTDSSYEQYF.

The CDR3, as DNA: TGTGCCAGCAGTTACTCGTTAAGGGGGCCTTACAATGAGCAGTTCTTC. This gives the protein CASSYSLRGPYNEQFF. The chain uses TRBV6-6 and TRBJ2-1; 7 nucleotides align to TRBD1. The length of the CDR3 is 16 residues. Trimming removed 0 bases from V and 4 bases from J; junction bases left unmatched: 6. Germline V gene lookup returns CDR1 MNHNY and CDR2 SVGAGI (reference sequence).

This clone was detected a few times. This sequence joins TRBV28 and TRBJ1-1; no firm D call. The CDR3 covers 12 residues. Trimming left V 8 bases short and J 1 base short, with 8 bases between. Germline V gene lookup returns CDR1 MDHEN and CDR2 SYDVKM. The CDR3 reads CASGRWNTEAFF. The CDR3 DNA is TGTGCCAGCGGTAGGTGGAACACTGAAGCTTTCTTT.

This sequence joins TRBV27 and TRBJ1-1; D is perhaps TRBD1 (6 bases). The CDR3 is 14 residues long. The V end was cut by 5 bases, the J end by 2 bases, with 12 bases between. The V gene's germline CDR1 is MNHEY and CDR2 SMNVEV (reference sequence). CDR3 bases: TGTGCCAGCAGTGTCATGGGGGGCAACACTGAAGCTTTCTTT. Protein sequence: CASSVMGGNTEAFF.

V usage is TRBV28 and J usage is TRBJ1-1; no clear D gene. Trimming took 3 bases from V and 8 from J, leaving 10 bases between them. The CDR3 contains 12 residues. CDR1 is MDHEN and CDR2 is SYDVKM in the germline V gene. The CDR3 is CASSFPKLEAFF. The CDR3, as DNA: TGTGCCAGCAGTTTTCCCAAGTTGGAAGCTTTCTTT.

This clone came up once. The J gene is TRBJ2-1, the V gene TRBV4-3; 12 bases are shared with TRBD2. The CDR3 contains 16 residues. The germline gives CDR1 LGHNA, CDR2 YSLEER. V was pared by 4 bases and J by 7 bases, with 8 bases of the junction left unmatched. CDR3 sequence reads: CASSPKRTSGINEQFF. The CDR3 bases are TGCGCCAGCAGCCCGAAAAGGACTAGCGGGATTAATGAGCAGTTCTTC.

This clone was seen once. This chain uses TRBV28 with TRBJ2-1; 11 bases align to TRBD2. V was pared by 7 bases and J by 4 bases, with 18 bases of the junction left unmatched. This CDR3 spans 19 amino acids. The germline V gene has CDR1 MDHEN and CDR2 SYDVKM. The chain's CDR3 is CASIGRASKGTSGYNEQFF. The CDR3 DNA is TGTGCCAGCATTGGACGGGCCTCGAAAGGGACTAGCGGATACAATGAGCAGTTCTTC.

On this clone itself: This sample also contains other DNA sequences that code for the same CDR3. The J gene is TRBJ2-3, the V gene TRBV11-2; D is unclear. The V end was cut by 1 base, the J end by 4 bases, with 3 bases between. CDR3 length: 12 residues. CDR1 is SGHAT, CDR2 FQNNGV, per germline. This CDR3 is CASSLGADTQYF. The CDR3 nucleotides are TGTGCCAGCAGCTTAGGGGCAGATACGCAGTATTTT.